Below, one T cell receptor (beta chain) is given with its context. Its antigen is unknown. CDR1 MGHRA and CDR2 YSYEKL come from the germline V gene. There are 14 residues in the CDR3. Trimming took off 4 bases at V and 7 bases at J, with 13 bases between the two ends. These data come from a study of vaccination and CD4 T cells after COVID-19. About the research overall: Two Hispanic individuals were among six male and four female convalescent patients. Following dose two, a median roughly 72 days (range 14 to 241) passed before post-vaccine samples were taken.

As for treatment: approximately 11-day PBMC culture with coronavirus spike peptide pools or control peptides (ViraFEST assay). Oncomine TCR Beta short-read sequencing was applied to DNA from cultured CD4+ T cells. TCRdb reanalysed the PCR reads using MiXCR and keeps one entry per CDR3 protein. This sample has some 9,200 distinct CDR3 sequences, with 30% to 40% found just once. The V and J genes are TRBV4-1 and TRBJ1-4, with D possibly being TRBD1 (5 bases). This TCR derives from a human donor who had recovered from COVID-19. What was sequenced was CD4+ T cells from blood, cultured in vitro. The CDR3 region has the DNA TGCGCCAGCAGCCGCCCAGGGCGAGGTGAAAAACTGTTTTTT. This translates into CASSRPGRGEKLFF.